This is a list of T cell receptor beta chains from one sample in a study of early T cells in non-severe SARS-CoV-2 infection. Each CDR3 protein is one row after TCRdb ran MiXCR on the 5' RACE reads. Of 50,000 or so distinct CDR3 sequences listed, roughly 4% are singletons. The sequencing input was whole blood. All receptors derive from an adult who was a healthcare worker with PCR-confirmed SARS-CoV-2 infection or an uninfected control (not recorded which). Each CDR3 is given with its conserved first and last residue. The D gene is left open where the match is weak. Size tells how often a clone was seen (once, few, many) or the class of an expanded clone, and some rows leave it out.

D | J | V | size | DNA | CDR3
- | TRBJ1-1 | TRBV7-8 | many | TGTGCCAGCAGCTTAAGGGCAGTCGAAGCTTTCTTT | CASSLRAVEAFF
TRBD1 | TRBJ1-4 | TRBV12-3/TRBV12-4 | many | TGTGCCAGCAGTTTAGGGGCGACAGGGGATGAAAAACTGTTTTTT | CASSLGATGDEKLFF
- | TRBJ1-5 | TRBV20-1 | many | TGCAGTGCTAGAGCCGGGGGCGCAGGGGTAGGGAATCAGCCCCAGCATTTT | CSARAGGAGVGNQPQHF
- | TRBJ2-2 | TRBV6-2/TRBV6-3 | many | TGTGCCAGCAGTTACGGGTTGGACACCGGGGAGCTGTTTTTT | CASSYGLDTGELFF
- | TRBJ2-7 | TRBV13 | many | TGTGCCAGCAGCTTAAATTCCGGGGGCGGCGAGCAGTACTTC | CASSLNSGGGEQYF
- | TRBJ2-2 | TRBV4-3 | many | TGCGCCAGCAGCCAAGATTCCAGCGGGACCGGGGAGCTGTTTTTT | CASSQDSSGTGELFF
- | TRBJ1-1 | TRBV5-1 | many | TGCGCCAGCAGCCCTGACAGCATGAACACTGAAGCTTTCTTT | CASSPDSMNTEAFF
TRBD1 | TRBJ1-1 | TRBV18 | many | TGTGCCAGCTCACCAAGACAAGTAGGAGGCGGGACAGGTAACACTGAAGCTTTCTTT | CASSPRQVGGGTGNTEAFF
TRBD1 | TRBJ1-2 | TRBV18 | - | TGTGCCAGCTCACCACCCAAGGACAGGGCTTCCTATGGCTACACCTTC | CASSPPKDRASYGYTF
- | TRBJ2-3 | TRBV5-1 | many | TGCGCCAGCAGCTTTGGACGGGGCACAGATACGCAGTATTTT | CASSFGRGTDTQYF
- | TRBJ1-4 | TRBV5-1 | many | TGCGCCAGCAGCTCGCCGCCGAATGAAAAACTGTTTTTT | CASSSPPNEKLFF
- | TRBJ1-4 | TRBV6-2/TRBV6-3 | few | TGTGCCAGCACCGACGACAAGAATGAAAAACTGTTTTTT | CASTDDKNEKLFF
- | TRBJ2-7 | TRBV29-1 | many | TGCAGCGTTGAGGGGACATCCGAGCAGTACTTC | CSVEGTSEQYF
- | TRBJ1-2 | TRBV19 | many | TGTGCCAGTACCCACCCGGGACTTCCAGACAGTGGCTACACCTTC | CASTHPGLPDSGYTF
TRBD2 | TRBJ2-5 | TRBV5-1 | - | TGCGCCAGCAGCTTGGCCGGGACTAGCGGGAGCTCGCAAGAGACCCAGTACTTC | CASSLAGTSGSSQETQYF
TRBD1 | TRBJ1-4 | TRBV10-3 | few | TGTGCCATCAGTGAAACAGGGGGAATGCGTAATGAAAAACTGTTTTTT | CAISETGGMRNEKLFF
TRBD2 | TRBJ2-7 | TRBV12-3/TRBV12-4 | many | TGTGCCAGCAGTTCCACTAGCGGGGGTTCCGAGCAGTACTTC | CASSSTSGGSEQYF
- | TRBJ1-4 | TRBV7-2 | - | TGTGCCAGCAGCGTGGGACTCGCTATGGGGGAAAAACTGTTTTTT | CASSVGLAMGEKLFF
- | TRBJ2-2 | TRBV7-2 | many | TGTGCCAGCAGGCCGCGAGGGGCTTCGAACACCGGGGAGCTGTTTTTT | CASRPRGASNTGELFF
TRBD2 | TRBJ2-1 | TRBV5-1 | many | TGCGCCAGCAGCTCGGAACTAGCGAATGAGCAGTTCTTC | CASSSELANEQFF
- | TRBJ2-1 | TRBV20-1 | - | TGCAGTGCGAGACCCAGGCCCTACAATGAGCAGTTCTTC | CSARPRPYNEQFF
- | TRBJ2-1 | TRBV7-2 | - | TGTGCCAGCAGCTCCGTTCGGGGGACTCCCTGGGGATACAATGAGCAGTTCTTC | CASSSVRGTPWGYNEQFF
- | TRBJ1-1 | TRBV7-2 | many | TGTGCCAGCAGCCCCAGGGCGGTAAGCACTGAAGCTTTCTTT | CASSPRAVSTEAFF
TRBD1 | TRBJ1-2 | TRBV20-1 | many | TGCAGTGCTAGTCCCGGGACAGGGTATGGCTACACCTTC | CSASPGTGYGYTF
- | TRBJ2-2 | TRBV2 | many | TGTGCCAGCAGTCCCCAGGGGACCGGGGAGCTGTTTTTT | CASSPQGTGELFF
TRBD2 | TRBJ2-3 | TRBV5-1 | many | TGCGCCAGCAGCACACTAGCGGGGGAGACCACAGATACGCAGTATTTT | CASSTLAGETTDTQYF
- | TRBJ1-1 | TRBV12-3/TRBV12-4 | many | TGTGCCAGCAGTTTAGCTGAGGTTGCCACTGAAGCTTTCTTT | CASSLAEVATEAFF
- | TRBJ1-2 | TRBV2 | many | TGTGCCAGCAGTGAGCAGGGGACATATGGCGGCTACACCTTC | CASSEQGTYGGYTF
- | TRBJ2-2 | TRBV7-3 | many | TGTGCCAGCAGCTTGACAGGACCCACCGGGGAGCTGTTTTTT | CASSLTGPTGELFF
- | TRBJ2-6 | TRBV20-1 | many | TGCAGTGCCGAGCCAGGGCCCATATCTGGGGCCAACGTCCTGACTTTC | CSAEPGPISGANVLTF
- | TRBJ2-1 | TRBV29-1 | many | TGCAGCGCCGAGAAGCAGGGGGGGTTCGATGAGCAGTTCTTC | CSAEKQGGFDEQFF
- | TRBJ2-3 | TRBV25-1 | many | TGTGCCAGCAGTGACCTCCCAGGACTAAACACAGATACGCAGTATTTT | CASSDLPGLNTDTQYF
- | TRBJ1-1 | TRBV18 | many | TGTGCCAGCTCCGTGAACACTGAAGCTTTCTTT | CASSVNTEAFF
- | TRBJ2-3 | TRBV20-1 | many | TGCAGTGCTAGAGATAAGGCTAGAACAGATACGCAGTATTTT | CSARDKARTDTQYF
- | TRBJ2-1 | TRBV30 | many | TGTGCCTGGAGTGTCCGTGAGCAGTTCTTC | CAWSVREQFF
- | TRBJ2-1 | TRBV11-3 | many | TGTGCCAGCAGCTTAGATACGTCTGAGCAGTTCTTC | CASSLDTSEQFF
- | TRBJ1-2 | TRBV4-1 | - | TGCGCCAGCAGCCAAGATTTCCGCTTCTATGGCTACACCTTC | CASSQDFRFYGYTF
TRBD1 | TRBJ1-1 | TRBV30 | few | TGTGCCTGGACCCCCCCCCGGGGACAGGTCCGTCCTGAAGCTTTCTTT | CAWTPPRGQVRPEAFF
TRBD2 | TRBJ2-6 | TRBV7-3 | many | TGTGCCAGCAGCACGGGACTAGCGGGAGGAGGGACTGGGGCCAACGTCCTGACTTTC | CASSTGLAGGGTGANVLTF
- | TRBJ2-2 | TRBV7-2 | many | TGTGCCAGCAGCTTACAGTCGTCTGGCGGGGAGCTGTTTTTT | CASSLQSSGGELFF
- | TRBJ2-3 | TRBV7-9 | few | TGTGCCAGCAGTCCAAGCGGATCAGATACGCAGTATTTT | CASSPSGSDTQYF
TRBD1 | TRBJ1-4 | TRBV5-4 | many | TGTGCCAGCAGCTCCGGGACAGGGGCTGCAACTAATGAAAAACTGTTTTTT | CASSSGTGAATNEKLFF
TRBD1 | TRBJ2-2 | TRBV5-6 | many | TGTGCCAGCAGCTTGGGCACAGGGGGGATTACCGGGGAGCTGTTTTTT | CASSLGTGGITGELFF
- | TRBJ1-1 | TRBV20-1 | many | TGCAGTGCTAGTCCCAGGAGCACTGAAGCTTTCTTT | CSASPRSTEAFF
- | TRBJ1-2 | TRBV4-2 | many | TGTGCCAGCAGCCAAGATCTTGATAGGGGGATTGACTATGGCTACACCTTC | CASSQDLDRGIDYGYTF
- | TRBJ2-1 | TRBV1 | many | TGCACCAGCAGCCAAGTCACGGGGGGGCCCCCCTCCTACAATGAGCAGTTCTTC | CTSSQVTGGPPSYNEQFF
- | TRBJ2-2 | TRBV12-3/TRBV12-4 | many | TGTGCCAGCAGCTTACAGGGAGTGAGCACCGGGGAGCTGTTTTTT | CASSLQGVSTGELFF
- | TRBJ1-3 | TRBV3-1 | many | TGTGCCAGCAGCTTAACGACAGGAAACACCATATATTTT | CASSLTTGNTIYF
- | TRBJ2-3 | TRBV12-3/TRBV12-4 | many | TGTGCCAGCAGTATTCGATCGGGGTCCTCTTTGGATACGCAGTATTTT | CASSIRSGSSLDTQYF
TRBD2 | TRBJ2-3 | TRBV7-8 | many | TGTGCCAGCAGTGACGGGACTAGCGGGAGGTACACAGATACGCAGTATTTT | CASSDGTSGRYTDTQYF
- | TRBJ1-3 | TRBV20-1 | many | TGCAGTGCTCTAGTCGGTGGAAACACCATATATTTT | CSALVGGNTIYF
- | TRBJ2-1 | TRBV2 | many | TGTGCCAGCAGTGATCGAAAAGGGATTTCTGAGCAGTTCTTC | CASSDRKGISEQFF
TRBD2 | TRBJ2-1 | TRBV10-3 | few | TGTGCCATCAGTGAGTCTTTGAGCGGGATTGGGAGAAATGAGCAGTTCTTC | CAISESLSGIGRNEQFF
TRBD1 | TRBJ2-4 | TRBV10-2 | many | TGCGCCAGCAGTGAGTCGGGGACAGTTCAGTACTTC | CASSESGTVQYF
- | TRBJ2-5 | TRBV5-6 | - | TGTGCCAGCAGCTTGGCGGGGGCACTGGAGACCCAGTACTTC | CASSLAGALETQYF
- | TRBJ1-1 | TRBV18 | - | TGTGCCAACTCACCGGGCCGAGGGACTGAAGCTTTCTTT | CANSPGRGTEAFF
- | TRBJ2-5 | TRBV6-2/TRBV6-3 | - | TGTGCCAGCAGTTACCCTGACCCTCACGGGACCCAGTACTTC | CASSYPDPHGTQYF
TRBD1 | TRBJ2-7 | TRBV7-2 | many | TGTGCCAGCAGCTTAGGCGCGACAGGGCCCTACGAGCAGTACTTC | CASSLGATGPYEQYF